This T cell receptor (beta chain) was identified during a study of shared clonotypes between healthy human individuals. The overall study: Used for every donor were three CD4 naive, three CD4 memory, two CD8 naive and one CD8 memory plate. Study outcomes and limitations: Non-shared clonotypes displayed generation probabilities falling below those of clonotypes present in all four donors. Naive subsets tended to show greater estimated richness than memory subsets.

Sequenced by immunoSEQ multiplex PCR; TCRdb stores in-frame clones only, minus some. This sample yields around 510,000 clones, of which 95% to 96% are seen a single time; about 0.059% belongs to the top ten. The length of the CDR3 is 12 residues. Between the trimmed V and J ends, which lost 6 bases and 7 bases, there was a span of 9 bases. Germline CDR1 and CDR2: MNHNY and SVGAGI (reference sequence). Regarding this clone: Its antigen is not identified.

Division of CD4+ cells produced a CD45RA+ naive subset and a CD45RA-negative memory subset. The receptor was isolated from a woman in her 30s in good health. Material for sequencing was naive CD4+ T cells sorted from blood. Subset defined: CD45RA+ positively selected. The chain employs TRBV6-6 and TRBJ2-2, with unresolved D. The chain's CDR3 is CASRPLGGELFF. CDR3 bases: TGTGCCAGCAGACCCCTTGGCGGGGAGCTGTTTTTT.